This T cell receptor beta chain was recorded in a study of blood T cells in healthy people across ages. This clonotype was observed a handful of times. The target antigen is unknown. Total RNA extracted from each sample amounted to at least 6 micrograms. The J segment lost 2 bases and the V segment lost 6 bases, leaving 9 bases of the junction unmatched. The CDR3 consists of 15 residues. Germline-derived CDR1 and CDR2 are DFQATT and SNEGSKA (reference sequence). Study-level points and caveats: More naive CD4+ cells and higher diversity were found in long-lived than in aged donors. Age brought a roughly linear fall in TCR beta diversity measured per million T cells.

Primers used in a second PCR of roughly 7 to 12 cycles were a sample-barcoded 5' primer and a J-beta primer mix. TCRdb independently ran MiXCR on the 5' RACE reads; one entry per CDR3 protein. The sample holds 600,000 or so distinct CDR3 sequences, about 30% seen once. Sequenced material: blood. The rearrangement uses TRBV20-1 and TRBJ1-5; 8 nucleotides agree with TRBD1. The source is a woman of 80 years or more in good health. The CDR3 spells CSAQWQGAGNQPQHF. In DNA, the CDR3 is TGCAGTGCCCAGTGGCAGGGGGCGGGCAATCAGCCCCAGCATTTT.